The source of this T cell receptor beta chain is a study of T cells in Graves' hyperthyroidism and ophthalmopathy (dated by TCRdb to between 2019 and 2020). Concerning the study at large: Peripheral blood samples were taken at initial diagnosis, before any treatment was given. To identify distinguishing TCR V-J signatures, a discovery cohort of around 100 patients was used, comprising under 45 with Graves' ophthalmopathy and around 60 with stable Graves' hyperthyroidism. Once sampling was done, hyperthyroidism patients were given methimazole at a starting dose of 30 mg daily, whereas ophthalmopathy patients were given high-dose intravenous methylprednisolone. Prospective prediction of ophthalmopathy was tested in an independent validation cohort of 18 to 20 hyperthyroidism patients and 17 patients who later progressed to ophthalmopathy. The study also compared thyroid tissue and blood T-cell repertoires from 6 or 7 Graves' hyperthyroidism patients. For training and testing, the 100 or so patients in the discovery cohort were randomly divided in a 7:3 ratio. The paper describes TCR Vbeta CDR3 sequencing of some 130 peripheral blood samples, made up of 40 to 45 ophthalmopathy patients, approximately 76 hyperthyroidism patients and 17 progressor patients.

The trim is 4 bases for V and 4 bases for J, with a gap of 16 bases between the germline ends. CDR1 LGHDT and CDR2 YNNKEL are derived from the germline V gene (reference sequence). The CDR3, from cysteine to phenylalanine, totals 15 residues. CDR3 DNA is the only sequence kept; it has 45 bases, read in frame from the first base. On the study overall, not on this receptor specifically: Sample size was not statistically predetermined, and blinding of investigators to group allocation was not performed. A model built on a 13 V-J signature distinguished ophthalmopathy from stable hyperthyroidism, reaching roughly 88% sensitivity and around 81% specificity in cross-validation and 80%/75% in testing. Most expanded thyroid clonotypes (frequency above 0.001) were also detected in blood, suggesting blood repertoires may reflect thyroid immune responses. In validation, the model predicted progression to ophthalmopathy a median of roughly 6.5 months before onset, with over 55% sensitivity and about 72% specificity.

The TCR beta CDR3 regions were amplified from the RNA transcripts. The first round of RT-PCR for the TCR CDR3 was performed with the HTBI primer set and the Qiagen OneStep RT-PCR kit. Libraries were constructed in a second round of multiplex PCR, after which size selection and purification were performed. Libraries were sequenced paired-end with 100 bp reads on an Illumina HiSeq2000. Per the authors' processing: Raw data were processed with SOAPnuke, discarding reads with adapters, uncalled bases, mean Phred below 15, or no exact constant-primer or identifier match. High-quality paired reads were merged with COPE v1.2.5, and unique nucleotide sequences were defined as clonotypes. MiTCR v1.1 was used to align the clonotypes against IMGT TRBV, TRBD and TRBJ reference segments. Analysis was restricted to V-J combinations with a frequency above 0.0001, which covered roughly 99% of repertoires. The TCS score was defined as the ratio of F50 (clonal expansion) to E x V (chaos), calculated using BLOSUM62-based TCRdist between CDR3 peptides within each V-J. Welch's t-statistics and random forest reduced around 550 V-J features to around 14, which were used in a naive Bayes classifier (R e1071). Clones were called with MiXCR by TCRdb after fastp trimmed the public reads at Q25, and only in-frame beta chains were retained. Rows are combined by CDR3 protein, so each entry shows the most common genes and DNA. The V and J calls come from TCRdb's annotation, not from the publication. This sample lists a few hundred thousand distinct CDR3 sequences; about an eighth were detected once. Under 20% of the sample comes from the top ten.

This clonotype was found many times. Its antigen remains undetermined. It has no much larger one-base neighbor in the sample; base qualities were not kept. Stable Graves' hyperthyroidism was defined as no progression to ophthalmopathy during 18 months of follow-up. The hyperthyroidism patients were between 18 and 65 years old and newly diagnosed, with a disease duration of less than 2 months. The study excluded patients with uncontrolled infections, other autoimmune diseases, pregnancy or lactation. Clinical symptoms, serum thyroxine and TRAb, thyroid ultrasound, and orbital computed tomography formed the basis for the diagnoses. PBMCs were isolated from 7.5 to 10 ml of fresh peripheral blood by Ficoll-Paque density gradient centrifugation. Trizol reagent was used to extract total RNA, and RNA quality was then checked on an Agilent 2100 Bioanalyzer.

The sample taken for sequencing was blood. The chain is made from TRBV3-1 and TRBJ1-1, with a tentative D gene TRBD1 over 6 matching bases. This receptor was obtained from a woman under 30 with Graves' hyperthyroidism. CDR3 sequence: CASSPLDRWGTEAFF. The base sequence is TGTGCCAGCAGCCCACTAGACAGGTGGGGCACTGAAGCTTTCTTT.